The clone carrying this TCR beta chain came up many times. V shed 4 bases, J shed 0 bases, and the junction held 14 bases outside the gene matches. The CDR3 totals 18 residues. Germline V lookup: CDR1 MNHEY, CDR2 SMNVEV (reference sequence). Arm-PCR with iRepertoire HTBI primers amplified the CDR3 regions for these TCR beta libraries. A single record per CDR3 protein comes from TCRdb applying MiXCR to the multiplex PCR reads. The data contain roughly 360,000 distinct CDR3 sequences, more than 20% of them singletons. The time point denotes: persistent/refractory GD, antithyroid drugs over 5 years with positive TRAb. PBMCs were the source of the RNA used for TCR sequencing. The patients included were those that came from an endocrinology department in Xi'an, China. The entry originates in a study of regulatory T cells in long-lasting Graves disease.

The source is a woman in her thirties or forties with Graves disease. This rearrangement joins TRBV27 to TRBJ2-7; TRBD1 agrees at 8 bases. Sequencing was performed on peripheral blood mononuclear cells (PBMCs), taken when the disease was refractory, from a patient treated with antithyroid drugs. Written as DNA, the CDR3 is TGTGCCAGCAGTTCGCGTCTGACAGGGGTCTCCCTCTCCTACGAGCAGTACTTC. Protein: CASSSRLTGVSLSYEQYF.